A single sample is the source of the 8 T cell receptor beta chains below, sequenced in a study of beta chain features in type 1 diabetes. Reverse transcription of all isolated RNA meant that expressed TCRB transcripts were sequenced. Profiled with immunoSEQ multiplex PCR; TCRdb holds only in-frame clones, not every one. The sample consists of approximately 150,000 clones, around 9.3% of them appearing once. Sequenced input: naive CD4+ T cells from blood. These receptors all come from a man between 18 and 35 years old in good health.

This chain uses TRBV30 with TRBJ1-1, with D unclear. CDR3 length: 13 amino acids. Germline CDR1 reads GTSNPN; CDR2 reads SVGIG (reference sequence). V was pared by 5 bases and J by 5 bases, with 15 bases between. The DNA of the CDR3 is TGTGCCTGGGAACCACGGGGAGGGACTGAAGCTTTCTTT. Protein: CAWEPRGGTEAFF. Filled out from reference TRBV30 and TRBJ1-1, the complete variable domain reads SQTIHQWPATLVQPVGSPLSLECTVEGTSNPNLYWYRQAAGRGLQLLFYSVGIGQISSEVPQNLSASRPQDRQFILSSKKLLLSDSGFYLCAWEPRGGTEAFFGQGTRLTVV.

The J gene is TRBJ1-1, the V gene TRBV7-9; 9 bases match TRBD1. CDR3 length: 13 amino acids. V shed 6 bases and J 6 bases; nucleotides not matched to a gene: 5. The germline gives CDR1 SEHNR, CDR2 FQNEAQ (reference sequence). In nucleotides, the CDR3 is TGTGCCAGCAGACCCACAGGGGGCTCTGAAGCTTTCTTT. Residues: CASRPTGGSEAFF.

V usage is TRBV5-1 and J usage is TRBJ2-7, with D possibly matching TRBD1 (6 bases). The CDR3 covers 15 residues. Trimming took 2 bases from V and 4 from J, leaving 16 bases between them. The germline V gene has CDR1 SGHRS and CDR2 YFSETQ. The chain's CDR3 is CASSFQQGLGYEQYF. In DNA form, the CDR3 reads TGCGCCAGCAGCTTTCAACAGGGATTAGGGTACGAGCAGTACTTC.

CDR3 protein: CASSFSSGGAYNEQFF. CDR3 coding DNA: TGTGCCAGCAGTTTCTCTAGCGGGGGGGCGTACAATGAGCAGTTCTTC. This rearrangement joins TRBV6-5 to TRBJ2-1; TRBD2 matches at 12 bases. This CDR3 spans 16 amino acids. J was trimmed by 4 bases and V by 4 bases; bases with no gene match: 5. Germline V gives CDR1 MNHEY, CDR2 SVGAGI.

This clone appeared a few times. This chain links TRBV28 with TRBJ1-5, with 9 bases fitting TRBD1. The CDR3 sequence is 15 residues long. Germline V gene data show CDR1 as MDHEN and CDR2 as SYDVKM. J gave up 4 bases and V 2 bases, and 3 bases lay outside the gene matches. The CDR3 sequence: CASSLPGQGNQPQHF. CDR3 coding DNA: TGTGCCAGCAGTTTACCCGGACAGGGGAATCAGCCCCAGCATTTT.

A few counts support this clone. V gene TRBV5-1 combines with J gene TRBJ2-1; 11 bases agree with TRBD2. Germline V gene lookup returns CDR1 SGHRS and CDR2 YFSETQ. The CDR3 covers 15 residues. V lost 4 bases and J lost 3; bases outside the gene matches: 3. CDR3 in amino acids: CASSEGLADYNEQFF. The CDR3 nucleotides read TGCGCCAGCAGCGAGGGACTAGCGGACTACAATGAGCAGTTCTTC.

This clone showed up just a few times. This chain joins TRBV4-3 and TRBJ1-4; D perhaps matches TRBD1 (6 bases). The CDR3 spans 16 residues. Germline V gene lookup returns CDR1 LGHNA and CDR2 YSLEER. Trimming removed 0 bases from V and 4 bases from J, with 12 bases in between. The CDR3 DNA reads TGCGCCAGCAGCCAAGATTTCGGACAGATTAATGAAAAACTGTTTTTT. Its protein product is CASSQDFGQINEKLFF.

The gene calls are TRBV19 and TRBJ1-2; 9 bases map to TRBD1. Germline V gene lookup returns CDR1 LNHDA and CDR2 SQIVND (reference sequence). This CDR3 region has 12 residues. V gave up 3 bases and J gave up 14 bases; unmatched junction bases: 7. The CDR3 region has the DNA TGTGCCAGTAGTATCCGACAGGGGGATATAACCTTC. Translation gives CASSIRQGDITF.